One sample yielded the 25 T cell receptor beta chains listed below, sequenced in a study of blood T cell repertoires in COVID-19. TCRdb's table, derived via immunoSEQ multiplex PCR, lists solely in-frame clones and lacks some. Found here are around 250,000 clones, roughly 86% of them singletons; the top ten hold more than 2%. The sequenced sample consisted of PBMCs or T cells enriched from blood (not recorded which). All receptors come from a woman aged 50 to 65 who had recovered from COVID-19.

In DNA, the CDR3 is TGTGCCAGCAGCTCGGGACAACGCACAGATACGCAGTATTTT. Translated: CASSSGQRTDTQYF. V gene TRBV5-4 combines with J gene TRBJ2-3; a weak D match, TRBD1 (6 bases). CDR3 length: 14 residues. The germline gives CDR1 SGHNT, CDR2 YYREEE (reference sequence). V was clipped by 3 bases and J by 1 base, with 9 bases between them.

The genes are TRBV28 and TRBJ2-1, with D possibly being TRBD2 (5 bases). This CDR3 comprises 15 residues. Germline V gene sequence: CDR1 MDHEN, CDR2 SYDVKM. V was cut by 5 bases and J by 4 bases, with 15 bases left in between. CDR3 region: CASSGSQRRYNEQFF. The DNA of the CDR3 is TGTGCCAGCAGTGGGTCCCAGCGGAGATACAATGAGCAGTTCTTC.

The chain combines TRBV6-5 with TRBJ1-2, with D perhaps TRBD1 (5 bases). Germline values: CDR1 MNHEY, CDR2 SVGAGI. V lost 1 base, J lost 6 bases, and 18 bases lay in between. This CDR3 has 16 amino acids. The CDR3 protein is CASSYWGVGRQNGYTF. In nucleotides, the CDR3 is TGTGCCAGCAGTTACTGGGGGGTAGGCCGCCAAAATGGCTACACCTTC.

The chain joins TRBV4-1 to TRBJ1-3; D remains ambiguous. The length of the CDR3 is 15 residues. The germline V gene encodes CDR1 MGHRA and CDR2 YSYEKL. V was clipped by 0 bases and J by 4 bases, with 10 bases between them. The CDR3 nucleotides are TGCGCCAGCAGCCAAGAGTTGGGAGGAGGAAACACCATATATTTT. It translates to CASSQELGGGNTIYF.

The chain uses TRBV5-1 and TRBJ2-1; 7 bases map to TRBD2. V shed 4 bases, J shed 3 bases, and the junction held 10 bases outside the gene matches. The CDR3 contains 16 residues. Germline V gene data show CDR1 as SGHRS and CDR2 as YFSETQ. The CDR3: CASSITGTTVYNEQFF. CDR3 DNA: TGCGCCAGCAGCATTACCGGGACTACCGTCTACAATGAGCAGTTCTTC. The full variable domain, its missing parts supplied by reference TRBV5-1 and TRBJ2-1, is KAGVTQTPRYLIKTRGQQVTLSCSPISGHRSVSWYQQTPGQGLQFLFEYFSETQRNKGNFPGRFSGRQFSNSRSEMNVSTLELGDSALYLCASSITGTTVYNEQFFGPGTRLTVL.

V usage is TRBV5-1 and J usage is TRBJ2-3; no clear D. Germline loops: CDR1 SGHRS, CDR2 YFSETQ. The CDR3 length is 13 residues. V was trimmed by 3 bases and J by 5 bases, leaving 10 bases between them. Here the CDR3 reads CASSSLIEDTQYF. The CDR3 coding sequence is TGCGCCAGCAGCTCCCTCATAGAAGATACGCAGTATTTT.

CDR3 protein: CASSFYRTGEIVAAGSTEAFF. The CDR3 coding sequence is TGCGCCAGCAGCTTTTACAGGACAGGGGAAATTGTTGCCGCGGGTAGTACTGAAGCTTTCTTT. This sequence joins TRBV5-1 and TRBJ1-1; TRBD1 agrees at 9 bases. The CDR3 spans 21 residues. V gave up 2 bases and J gave up 5 bases; unmatched junction bases: 25. Germline V gives CDR1 SGHRS, CDR2 YFSETQ. The variable domain in full, completed from reference TRBV5-1 and TRBJ1-1, reads KAGVTQTPRYLIKTRGQQVTLSCSPISGHRSVSWYQQTPGQGLQFLFEYFSETQRNKGNFPGRFSGRQFSNSRSEMNVSTLELGDSALYLCASSFYRTGEIVAAGSTEAFFGQGTRLTVV.

The chain combines TRBV11-3 with TRBJ1-6; D might be TRBD1 (6 bases). V lost 0 bases, J lost 9 bases, and 12 bases lay in between. Germline V gene data show CDR1 as SGHNT and CDR2 as YENEEA. The CDR3 contains 15 residues. CDR3 residues: CASSLETGFRSPLHF. CDR3 nucleotides: TGTGCCAGCAGCTTAGAAACAGGGTTCCGTTCACCCCTCCACTTT.

V usage is TRBV27 and J usage is TRBJ1-2, with D perhaps TRBD1 (5 bases). The CDR3 has 15 amino acids. Germline CDR1 reads MNHEY; CDR2 reads SMNVEV (reference sequence). V was trimmed by 2 bases and J by 4 bases, leaving 14 bases between them. The CDR3 DNA reads TGTGCCAGCAGTTTACGAGGACAAGGGATCTATGGCTACACCTTC. It yields the protein CASSLRGQGIYGYTF.

V gene TRBV5-6 combines with J gene TRBJ1-4; 10 nucleotides agree with TRBD1. The length of the CDR3 is 15 residues. Germline CDR1 reads SGHDT; CDR2 reads YYEEEE. V was clipped by 0 bases and J by 7 bases; unmatched bases: 3. CDR3 amino acids: CASSLAGQGTEKLFF. In nucleotides, the CDR3 is TGTGCCAGCAGCTTGGCGGGACAGGGGACTGAAAAACTGTTTTTT.

This chain links TRBV5-6 with TRBJ2-3; TRBD1 agrees at 10 bases. Germline assignment: CDR1 SGHDT and CDR2 YYEEEE. This CDR3 has 15 residues. Unmatched junction bases numbered 15, after V lost 7 bases and J lost 10 bases. Written as DNA, the CDR3 is TGTGCCAGCGTTCGGGGGACAGGGGCCGACACCCCGCAGTATTTT. The encoded protein is CASVRGTGADTPQYF.

The V gene is TRBV12-3 or TRBV12-4, the J gene TRBJ2-1; D remains unclear. V was shortened by 5 bases and J by 8 bases, with 10 bases between the two germline ends. The CDR3 covers 12 residues. CDR3 coding DNA: TGTGCCAGCAGTATCAGATACGATGAGCAGTTCTTC. Translating it yields CASSIRYDEQFF.

The V call is TRBV3-1 (or the pseudogene TRBV3-2), the J call TRBJ1-2; D not resolved. This CDR3 has 15 amino acids. Germline V gives CDR1 LGHDT, CDR2 YNNKEL (reference sequence). V lost 1 base and J 2 bases, leaving 11 bases between the germline ends. CDR3 bases: TGTGCCAGCAGCCAAGCCCCAGGAGGGAACTATGGCTACACCTTC. This sequence encodes CASSQAPGGNYGYTF.

The J gene is TRBJ1-2, the V gene TRBV6-6; maybe TRBD1 (6 bases). Germline loops: CDR1 MNHNY, CDR2 SVGAGI (reference sequence). The length of the CDR3 is 13 residues. V lost 2 bases and J 8 bases, leaving 12 bases between the germline ends. For the CDR3, the DNA is TGTGCCAGCAGTTACCTGGGGGCACGAGGCTACACCTTC. Protein product: CASSYLGARGYTF.

CDR3: CASSKDSSYEQYF. Written as DNA, the CDR3 is TGTGCCAGCAGTAAGGACAGCTCCTACGAGCAGTACTTC. V is TRBV6-5 and J is TRBJ2-7; possibly TRBD1 for D (6 bases). CDR3 length: 13 amino acids. Germline CDR1 and CDR2: MNHEY and SVGAGI. V lost 5 bases and J 0 bases, leaving 8 bases between the germline ends.

There are a few counts of this clone. The chain employs TRBV6-5 and TRBJ1-5; 8 nucleotides align to TRBD1. CDR1 MNHEY and CDR2 SVGAGI come from the germline V gene. The CDR3 has 15 amino acids. Trimming removed 6 bases from V and 2 bases from J; junction bases left unmatched: 6. CDR3 protein: CASRSTGVGNQPQHF. For the CDR3, the DNA is TGTGCCAGCAGATCGACAGGGGTGGGCAATCAGCCCCAGCATTTT.

This clone was observed a single time. The chain uses TRBV7-3 and TRBJ1-1, with D uncertain. Between the trimmed V and J ends, which lost 0 bases and 1 base, there was a span of 9 bases. Germline V CDR1 and CDR2: SGHTA, FQGTGA. The CDR3 runs to 15 residues. The CDR3 spells CASSLTAVQNTEAFF. The CDR3, as DNA: TGTGCCAGCAGCTTAACGGCAGTGCAGAACACTGAAGCTTTCTTT.

The chain uses TRBV7-8 and TRBJ1-1, with 9 nucleotides matching TRBD1. The CDR3 loop spans 15 amino acids. CDR1 is SGHVS, CDR2 FQNEAQ, per germline. With V trimmed by 6 bases and J by 1 base, 6 bases remained unmatched. The CDR3 sequence is CASSQGQGRNTEAFF. CDR3 DNA sequence: TGTGCCAGCAGTCAAGGACAGGGGAGGAACACTGAAGCTTTCTTT. Based on the CDR3 plus reference TRBV7-8 and TRBJ1-1, the full variable domain is GAGVSQSPRYKVAKRGQDVALRCDPISGHVSLFWYQQALGQGPEFLTYFQNEAQLDKSGLPSDRFFAERPEGSVSTLKIQRTQQEDSAVYLCASSQGQGRNTEAFFGQGTRLTVV.

The CDR3 DNA sequence: TGCGCCAGCAGCTTCCCCAGGGTTGGGAATGAGCAGTTCTTC. This translates into CASSFPRVGNEQFF. The rearrangement joins TRBV5-1 to TRBJ2-1; the D gene is possibly TRBD1 (5 bases). The CDR3 is 14 residues long. Germline CDR1 SGHRS, CDR2 YFSETQ. The V end lost 2 bases, the J end lost 7 bases, and 13 bases lay between the germline ends.

CDR3 sequence (DNA): TGTGCCAGCAGCCAAGGACTAGCGGGGCGTGAGGAGCTGTTTTTT. It translates to CASSQGLAGREELFF. J is TRBJ2-2 and V is TRBV3-1 (or the pseudogene TRBV3-2); 11 nucleotides agree with TRBD2. V dropped 1 base and J dropped 10; count of bases not matched to a gene: 5. CDR1 is LGHDT, CDR2 YNNKEL, per germline (reference sequence). The CDR3 loop spans 15 amino acids.

This chain uses TRBV21-1 with TRBJ2-1; TRBD1, the table's D call, lacks a check against the DNA. TRBV21-1 is a listed pseudogene. The CDR3 has 19 residues. Written as DNA, the CDR3 is TGTGCCAGCAGCAAAGTTTCAGTGAACAGGGTAAGGTCCTACAATGAGCAGTTCTTC. Protein sequence: CASSKVSVNRVRSYNEQFF.

This chain joins TRBV3-1 (or the pseudogene TRBV3-2) and TRBJ1-2, with D tentatively TRBD1 (5 bases). Trimming stripped 1 base from V and 8 bases from J, with 14 bases between. Germline values: CDR1 LGHDT, CDR2 YNNKEL (reference sequence). The CDR3 consists of 14 residues. CDR3 sequence reads: CASSQGWGDQGYTF. The CDR3 nucleotides are TGTGCCAGCAGCCAAGGGTGGGGGGATCAGGGCTACACCTTC.

The rearrangement joins TRBV19 to TRBJ2-7; TRBD1 aligns across 9 bases. This CDR3 contains 14 residues. Looked up from germline, CDR1 is LNHDA and CDR2 is SQIVND (reference sequence). With V trimmed by 5 bases and J by 4 bases, 6 bases remained unmatched. CDR3 coding DNA: TGTGCCAGTAGTCGGGGGACAGGGAGATACGAGCAGTACTTC. Protein: CASSRGTGRYEQYF.

This sequence joins TRBV11-3 and TRBJ2-7, with 8 bases matching TRBD2. The V segment lost 0 bases and the J segment 4 bases; nucleotides outside the gene matches: 8. Germline CDR1 is SGHNT and CDR2 is YENEEA. This CDR3 comprises 16 residues. As DNA, the CDR3 is TGTGCCAGCAGCTTAGATCCCCGGGGGGGCCGTTACGAGCAGTACTTC. It is translated as CASSLDPRGGRYEQYF.

This clone was seen more than once but under ten times. This sequence joins TRBV4-3 and TRBJ1-2; no clear D gene. Between the trimmed V and J ends, which lost 1 base and 7 bases, there was a span of 10 bases. The CDR3 loop spans 13 amino acids. The germline gives CDR1 LGHNA, CDR2 YSLEER. CDR3 coding DNA: TGCGCCAGCAGCCAAGGAGTGAGGAGTGGCTACACCTTC. Its translation: CASSQGVRSGYTF.